The T cell receptor beta chain described here comes from a study of T cell repertoires in cytomegalovirus infection. About the research overall: Public TCR beta signatures were indicative of both CMV infection and a matching HLA type.

V shed 4 bases and J 0 bases; nucleotides not matched to a gene: 9. The CDR3 spans 17 residues. Germline V CDR1 and CDR2: SGHNT, YYREEE (reference sequence). Regarding this clonotype: No antigen is known for it.

Study results and limitations: The study identified carriers of CMV plus the relevant HLA from cumulative public TCR beta family frequency. HLA-C-restricted CMV-specific TCR beta clonotypes were dominant in the ex vivo response.

TCRdb used MiXCR to reprocess the reads, holding one entry per CDR3 protein. This sample has 500,000 to 600,000 distinct CDR3 sequences; 16% occur once, and the top ten carry 20% to 30%. This rearrangement joins TRBV5-4 to TRBJ2-4; 8 nucleotides agree with TRBD1. Sequencing was performed on CD8+ T cells from PBMCs. This clonotype was sampled from a human donor in good health (CMV status not recorded). Some clones in this sample may be carry-over from other donors' samples. CDR3: CASSEDRVLPAKNIQYF. The CDR3 nucleotides are TGTGCCAGCAGCGAGGACAGGGTTCTTCCAGCCAAAAACATTCAGTACTTC.